The 22 T cell receptor beta chains listed next were all sequenced from one sample in a study of tumor-infiltrating lymphocytes in primary liver carcinoma. Researchers drew blood RNA from unsorted whole blood and extracted germline DNA as well. TCR beta cDNA was made from 400 to 600 ng total RNA with a constant-region primer. Each TCR beta library was derived from three nested multiplex PCR rounds that employed slightly modified ARM-PCR. Investigators reported that the first two PCR rounds, at 10 cycles each, used TRBV1-TRBV30 forward primers with a C-beta reverse primer. TCRdb called the multiplex PCR reads again in MiXCR, with one record for every CDR3 protein. The sample yields around 210,000 distinct CDR3 sequences, around 60% seen once. The sequenced material came from peripheral blood. The receptor source for this set is a woman aged 55-69 years with primary liver carcinoma and hepatitis B virus infection.

Details on this clonotype: A read error may be the cause here, since a much bigger clone is one base away. The V call is TRBV6-6, the J call TRBJ1-5; 11 bases are a match to TRBD1. CDR1 and CDR2 (germline): MNHNY, SVGAGI (reference sequence). Trimming cost V 2 bases and J 0 bases; bases outside gene matches: 15. This CDR3 has 21 residues. The CDR3: CASSYVDRGQRGVASNQPQHF. In nucleotides, the CDR3 is TGTGCCAGCAGTTACGTGGACAGGGGGCAGCGTGGGGTGGCTAGCAATCAGCCCCAGCATTTT.

This clonotype occurred many times. This sequence joins TRBV11-2 and TRBJ2-1; 11 positions agree with TRBD2. Germline CDR1 and CDR2: SGHAT and FQNNGV. This CDR3 is 18 amino acids long. V gave up 2 bases and J gave up 3 bases; unmatched junction bases: 9. In DNA, the CDR3 is TGTGCCAGCAGCTTACCCGGGACTAGCGGAGCCGTCTACAATGAGCAGTTCTTC. It specifies CASSLPGTSGAVYNEQFF.

Of note for this clonotype: This may come from a read error, since a much larger clone is one base off. The chain couples TRBV7-8 to TRBJ2-2; D perhaps matches TRBD2 (5 bases). Trimming took off 10 bases at V and 4 bases at J, with 10 bases between the two ends. The CDR3 has 12 residues. CDR1 and CDR2 (germline): SGHVS, FQNEAQ. The CDR3 DNA is TGTGCCACGCCGGGAAGCACCGGGGAGCTGTTTTTT. Its protein is CATPGSTGELFF.

Details on this clonotype: This could be a read error, since a much larger clone is one nucleotide away. The chain joins TRBV4-1 to TRBJ1-5; a weak D match, TRBD1 (5 bases). This CDR3 has 15 amino acids. Germline CDR1 MGHRA, CDR2 YSYEKL. Trimming cost V 10 bases and J 1 base, with 17 bases left between them. The DNA of the CDR3 is TGCGCCAACAGTCCCATAGAGGGGAGCAATCAGCCCCAGCATTTT. Translated: CANSPIEGSNQPQHF.

Turning to this clonotype: The junction and the germline gene differ at one end; a read error may be behind it. The V and J genes are TRBV6-1 and TRBJ1-1; 8 bases are a match to TRBD1. Germline CDR1 and CDR2: MNHNS and SASEGT. The CDR3 extends over 19 amino acids. This CDR3 is CAGSAPGQGARKVNTEAFF. CDR3 nucleotide sequence: TGTGCCGGCAGTGCGCCGGGGCAGGGGGCGCGGAAAGTGAACACTGAAGCTTTCTTT.

The chain recombines TRBV18 with TRBJ1-5; D not resolved. This CDR3 has 14 residues. The germline V gene encodes CDR1 KGHSH and CDR2 LQKENI. Trimming left V 1 base short and J 4 bases short, with 8 bases between. This chain's CDR3 is CASSPQSGNQPQHF. DNA of the CDR3: TGTGCCAGCTCACCACAGTCGGGAAATCAGCCCCAGCATTTT.

As regards this clonotype: A much larger clonotype is one base distant, so this may be a read error. This chain connects TRBV29-1 to TRBJ2-1; unclear D gene. CDR1 and CDR2 (germline): SQVTM, ANQGSEA. The CDR3 runs to 13 residues. For the CDR3, the DNA is TGCGGCGTTGAACACAGATCCTACAATGAGCAGTTCTTC. Translating gives CGVEHRSYNEQFF.

This chain links TRBV5-1 with TRBJ1-2, with 9 bases fitting TRBD1. The ends lost 4 bases at V and 7 bases at J; junction bases unmatched: 5. There are 13 residues in the CDR3. CDR1 and CDR2 from the germline V gene are SGHRS and YFSETQ. The chain's CDR3 is CASSPTGGLGYTF. CDR3 nucleotides: TGCGCCAGCAGCCCGACAGGGGGTCTTGGCTACACCTTC.

The chain carries TRBV6-5 and TRBJ2-7; TRBD2 agrees at 7 bases. J was trimmed by 3 bases and V by 3 bases; bases with no gene match: 8. CDR3 length: 15 amino acids. CDR1 MNHEY and CDR2 SVGAGI come from the germline V gene. The CDR3 coding sequence is TGTGCCAGCAGTTATTCAGCGGGAATGGACTACGAGCAGTACTTC. Amino acid sequence: CASSYSAGMDYEQYF.

A note on this clonotype: Just one base apart from a much larger clone, this may be a read error. The rearrangement uses TRBV29-1 and TRBJ1-2; tentative D call: TRBD1 (6 bases). From germline, CDR1 is SQVTM and CDR2 ANQGSEA. The CDR3 contains 14 residues. CDR3 DNA sequence: TGCAGCGTTGAAAGGGGGGTAAATCACTATGGCCACACCTTC. It yields the protein CSVERGVNHYGHTF.

As for this clonotype: One end of the junction fails to match germline, which may point to a read error. The chain combines TRBV4-1 with TRBJ2-5, with D maybe TRBD2 (6 bases). Germline lookup yields CDR1 MGHRA and CDR2 YSYEKL. The CDR3 is 15 residues long. The CDR3 DNA reads TGCGCCAGCAGCCGGACGGGACTTTCAATGGAGACCAAGTACTTC. Translated: CASSRTGLSMETKYF.

This clonotype has only a few counts. The J gene is TRBJ2-7, the V gene TRBV7-9; D gene unclear. This CDR3 region has 15 residues. V dropped 5 bases and J dropped 2 bases, with 16 bases sitting between them. Germline CDR1 reads SEHNR; CDR2 reads FQNEAQ (reference sequence). The CDR3 region is CASSVDGLETYEQYF. The CDR3 bases are TGTGCCAGCAGCGTCGACGGCCTGGAAACCTACGAGCAGTACTTC. The full variable domain, rest sourced from reference TRBV7-9 and TRBJ2-7, is DTGVSQNPRHKITKRGQNVTFRCDPISEHNRLYWYRQTLGQGPEFLTYFQNEAQLEKSRLLSDRFSAERPKGSFSTLEIQRTEQGDSAMYLCASSVDGLETYEQYFGPGTRLTVT.

This clonotype appeared once. A much larger clone is a single base away; this may be a read error. J is TRBJ2-5 and V is TRBV29-1, with D perhaps TRBD1 or TRBD2 (6 bases each). CDR1 and CDR2 (germline): SQVTM, ANQGSEA. This CDR3 is 12 amino acids long. CDR3 nucleotide sequence: TGCAGCGTGGTGGGGGGACAAGAGATCCAGTACTTC. Protein: CSVVGGQEIQYF.

At least ten counts were recorded for this clonotype. This chain joins TRBV5-6 and TRBJ2-1; no clear D. The length of the CDR3 is 13 residues. Germline V gives CDR1 SGHDT, CDR2 YYEEEE. V lost 0 bases, J lost 8 bases, and 9 bases lay in between. The CDR3 loop reads CASSLARVHEQFF. CDR3 nucleotide sequence: TGTGCCAGCAGCTTGGCCCGGGTACATGAGCAGTTCTTC.

Of note for this clonotype: This may be a read error: a much more frequent sequence differs by one nucleotide. The rearrangement joins TRBV10-2 to TRBJ2-7; D is unresolved. The CDR3 consists of 11 residues. CDR1 and CDR2 from the germline V gene are WSHSY and SAAADI. CDR3 bases: TGCGTCAGCAGTGAAGTGAACGAGCAGTACTTC. Translation gives CVSSEVNEQYF.

As regards this clonotype: One end of the junction varies from germline; a read error may be responsible. The chain employs TRBV4-1 and TRBJ1-2; D is uncertain. Germline CDR1 reads MGHRA; CDR2 reads YSYEKL. The CDR3 sequence is 15 residues long. CDR3: CASSPSTGLNYGYTF. Here the CDR3 DNA reads TGTGCCAGCAGCCCGTCCACTGGACTCAACTATGGCTACACCTTC.

As for this clonotype: Its ends do not fully match the called genes, so a read error is possible. The chain links TRBV7-9 to TRBJ2-2, with TRBD1 matching over 7 bases. The CDR3 covers 15 residues. Germline V lookup: CDR1 SEHNR, CDR2 FQNEAQ (reference sequence). This chain's CDR3 is CVSSLQGTRTGELFF. The DNA of the CDR3 is TGTGTCAGCAGCTTACAGGGGACGCGGACCGGGGAGCTGTTTTTT.

V is TRBV7-3 and J is TRBJ2-1; 13 bases are a match to TRBD2. This CDR3 contains 14 residues. The V segment lost 5 bases and the J segment 10 bases; nucleotides outside the gene matches: 5. Germline assignment: CDR1 SGHTA and CDR2 FQGTGA. CDR3 region: CASSQGTSGNEQFF. The CDR3 DNA reads TGTGCCAGCAGCCAGGGGACTAGCGGGAACGAGCAGTTCTTC.

The CDR3 region has the DNA TGTGCCAGCAGCTCACGACAGGGGGCAACCTACGAGCAGTACTTC. It codes for CASSSRQGATYEQYF. The J gene is TRBJ2-7, the V gene TRBV11-1, with 10 bases fitting TRBD1. The CDR3 is 15 amino acids. Unmatched junction bases numbered 5, after V lost 4 bases and J lost 2 bases. CDR1 is SGHAT and CDR2 is FQDESV in the germline V gene (reference sequence).

This clonotype is labeled as medium-sized (0.01 to 0.1%). V and J are TRBV12-3 or TRBV12-4 and TRBJ2-7; D uncertain. The CDR3 consists of 13 residues. The V end was cut by 5 bases, the J end by 2 bases, with 10 bases between. The CDR3 DNA reads TGTGCCAGCAGTAAGAGACAAGCCTACGAGCAGTACTTC. This translates into CASSKRQAYEQYF.

Ten or more counts support this clonotype. The V and J genes are TRBV6-5 and TRBJ2-7; unclear D gene. The germline V gene encodes CDR1 MNHEY and CDR2 SVGAGI. V was clipped by 0 bases and J by 4 bases, with 13 bases between them. CDR3 length: 15 residues. The CDR3 here is CASSYSVLPGYEQYF. The CDR3 DNA reads as TGTGCCAGCAGTTACTCCGTCCTTCCTGGGTACGAGCAGTACTTC.

On this clonotype: This may be a read error: a much more frequent sequence differs by one nucleotide. The chain carries TRBV12-3 or TRBV12-4 and TRBJ2-4; D might be TRBD2 (6 bases). The CDR3 is 15 amino acids. The ends were cut back, 1 base at V and 3 bases at J, with 10 bases in the middle. As DNA, the CDR3 is TGTGCCAGCAGTTTAGTTAGGGGACTCAAAAACATTCAGTACTTC. This encodes CASSLVRGLKNIQYF.